This T cell receptor (beta chain) was recovered during a study of T cells in Graves' hyperthyroidism and ophthalmopathy. General study findings and limits: The blood repertoire included most of the expanded thyroid clonotypes above 0.001.

TCR beta CDR3 sequences were amplified from RNA transcripts. The TCR CDR3 first-round RT-PCR relied on the HTBI primer set. One entry per CDR3 protein results from TCRdb running MiXCR on the multiplex PCR reads. The sample has 300,000 to 400,000 distinct CDR3 sequences, about 18% seen once. This clonotype was recorded at least ten times. Its antigen is currently unknown. Germline CDR1 is ENHRY and CDR2 is SYGVKD. Trimming cost V 0 bases and J 6 bases; bases outside gene matches: 7. The CDR3 has 15 residues. This receptor was identified in a young man with Graves' ophthalmopathy. What was sequenced was blood. The chain has TRBV10-3 and TRBJ2-7; 8 bases map to TRBD2. CDR3 bases: TGTGCCATCAGTGAGTCTAACGGGGGGGCCAGCGAGCAGTACTTC. This sequence encodes CAISESNGGASEQYF.